This entry lists 10 T cell receptor beta chains sequenced from one sample in a study of cytomegalovirus exposure and HLA in healthy donors. The PCR ran on 60 Vbeta and 13 Jbeta primers. The repertoire was sequenced with immunoSEQ multiplex PCR; TCRdb's copy has only in-frame clones and lacks some. The table lists fewer than 110,000 clones, around 82% of them singletons. The specimen sequenced was PBMCs. The receptors stem from a woman under 30 in good health and CMV-seropositive.

This rearrangement joins TRBV27 to TRBJ1-5; 8 nucleotides align to TRBD1. Trimming cost V 4 bases and J 0 bases; bases outside gene matches: 14. Germline-derived CDR1 and CDR2 are MNHEY and SMNVEV (reference sequence). This CDR3 spans 19 amino acids. The chain's CDR3 is CASSSGPGGPRYSNQPQHF. Written as DNA, the CDR3 is TGTGCCAGCAGTTCGGGGCCAGGGGGCCCCCGATATAGCAATCAGCCCCAGCATTTT.

This chain joins TRBV7-2 and TRBJ2-3; a weak D match, TRBD2 (5 bases). Trimming cost V 6 bases and J 0 bases, with 7 bases left between them. The germline CDR1 and CDR2 sequences are SGHTA and FQGNSA. CDR3 size: 13 residues. In DNA form, the CDR3 reads TGTGCCAGCAGTGAGCGGAGCACAGATACGCAGTATTTT. Translation: CASSERSTDTQYF.

V and J are TRBV6-5 and TRBJ1-1; D is perhaps TRBD1 (5 bases). Per the germline V gene, CDR1 is MNHEY and CDR2 is SVGAGI. CDR3 length: 16 amino acids. With 0 bases removed from V and 4 bases from J, the gap between germline ends came to 15 bases. The CDR3 DNA sequence: TGTGCCAGCAGTTACTCGTTTTCAGGGTCAGTCACTGAAGCTTTCTTT. As protein: CASSYSFSGSVTEAFF.

The chain joins TRBV7-3 to TRBJ2-1, with TRBD2 matching over 13 bases. Germline CDR1 reads SGHTA; CDR2 reads FQGTGA. This CDR3 contains 15 residues. The junction had 5 bases not matched to a gene; V was cut back by 7 bases and J by 5 bases. CDR3 sequence reads: CASTRTSGSNNEQFF. CDR3 bases: TGTGCCAGCACCAGGACTAGCGGGAGCAACAATGAGCAGTTCTTC.

CDR3 bases: TGTGCCAGCAGAGATCCCAGGCCAGCTTTCTTT. Translated, it gives CASRDPRPAFF. The chain carries TRBV6-6 and TRBJ1-1; unclear D gene. In germline, CDR1 is MNHNY, CDR2 SVGAGI (reference sequence). The CDR3 sequence is 11 residues long. V lost 6 bases to trimming and J lost 10 bases, with 12 bases between them.

The chain joins TRBV2 to TRBJ2-7, with TRBD1 matching over 7 bases. The CDR3 spans 14 residues. CDR1 SNHLY and CDR2 FYNNEI come from the germline V gene. V shed 2 bases, J shed 1 base, and the junction held 2 bases outside the gene matches. This CDR3 reads CASSELRGSYEQYF. Here the CDR3 DNA reads TGTGCCAGCAGTGAACTCAGGGGGTCCTACGAGCAGTACTTC.

The rearrangement links TRBV5-1 to TRBJ2-1, with 7 bases that match TRBD2. Germline assignment: CDR1 SGHRS and CDR2 YFSETQ. V shed 4 bases, J shed 4 bases, and the junction held 8 bases outside the gene matches. The CDR3 extends over 15 amino acids. CDR3 amino acids: CASSHSGTGYNEQFF. In DNA, the CDR3 is TGCGCCAGCAGCCACAGCGGGACGGGGTACAATGAGCAGTTCTTC. Looking up the rest from reference TRBV5-1 and TRBJ2-1 gives the full variable domain: KAGVTQTPRYLIKTRGQQVTLSCSPISGHRSVSWYQQTPGQGLQFLFEYFSETQRNKGNFPGRFSGRQFSNSRSEMNVSTLELGDSALYLCASSHSGTGYNEQFFGPGTRLTVL.

This chain joins TRBV2 and TRBJ1-5; no firm D call. The CDR3 has 13 amino acids. V was shortened by 7 bases and J by 2 bases, with 9 bases between the two germline ends. CDR1 is SNHLY and CDR2 is FYNNEI in the germline V gene. In DNA, the CDR3 is TGTGCCAGCACCGTCACGGGCAATCAGCCCCAGCATTTT. Translating it yields CASTVTGNQPQHF.

The chain carries TRBV7-2 and TRBJ1-2; 10 nucleotides agree with TRBD1. With V trimmed by 5 bases and J by 5 bases, 8 bases remained unmatched. Germline V gene lookup returns CDR1 SGHTA and CDR2 FQGNSA. CDR3 length: 15 amino acids. CDR3 sequence: CASSPQWTGGYGYTF. CDR3 DNA: TGTGCCAGCAGCCCGCAATGGACAGGGGGTTATGGCTACACCTTC.

V is TRBV28 and J is TRBJ2-7; D remains ambiguous. Germline CDR1 MDHEN, CDR2 SYDVKM. V gave up 1 base and J gave up 3 bases, with 7 bases separating them. The CDR3 contains 13 residues. CDR3 sequence reads: CASSLSVSYEQYF. CDR3 nucleotides: TGTGCCAGCAGTTTATCGGTAAGCTACGAGCAGTACTTC. Full variable domain (remainder filled in from reference TRBV28 and TRBJ2-7): DVKVTQSSRYLVKRTGEKVFLECVQDMDHENMFWYRQDPGLGLRLIYFSYDVKMKEKGDIPEGYSVSREKKERFSLILESASTNQTSMYLCASSLSVSYEQYFGPGTRLTVT.